What follows are 28 T cell receptor beta chains derived from one specimen sequenced in a study of shared clonotypes between healthy human individuals. The method was immunoSEQ multiplex PCR; TCRdb's version includes in-frame clones alone and lacks a portion of them. The sample has millions of clones; 85% to 95% are singletons. The sequenced sample was naive CD4+ T cells sorted from blood. Subset described: CD45RA+ positively selected. These receptors were collected from a young man in good health.

This clone was seen only a few times. The genes are TRBV5-6 and TRBJ1-6, with unresolved D. Germline V lookup: CDR1 SGHDT, CDR2 YYEEEE. V lost 0 bases and J lost 10, with 11 bases in between. This CDR3 comprises 14 residues. Written as DNA, the CDR3 is TGTGCCAGCAGCTTGGATATGGTTTGGTCACCCCTCCACTTT. Its protein is CASSLDMVWSPLHF.

CDR3 nucleotide sequence: TGTGCCAGCAGCTCCCCAGGGAAGGGGGTAAATGAGCAGTTCTTC. Its protein is CASSSPGKGVNEQFF. This chain joins TRBV11-3 and TRBJ2-1; D is possibly TRBD1 (6 bases). This CDR3 comprises 15 residues. Germline V gene lookup returns CDR1 SGHNT and CDR2 YENEEA. The V end was cut by 4 bases, the J end by 7 bases, with 17 bases between.

This chain connects TRBV18 to TRBJ2-6; a possible D gene is TRBD1 (6 bases). Trimming removed 3 bases from V and 4 bases from J, with 16 bases in between. The CDR3 has 17 residues. Germline loops: CDR1 KGHSH, CDR2 LQKENI. CDR3 loop: CASSPMTGALGANVLTF. CDR3 in DNA: TGTGCCAGCTCACCCATGACAGGTGCCCTGGGGGCCAACGTCCTGACTTTC.

The chain combines TRBV7-2 with TRBJ2-7; 8 bases map to TRBD2. V lost 5 bases to trimming and J lost 0 bases; unmatched junction nucleotides: 3. CDR3 length equals 14 residues. CDR1 SGHTA and CDR2 FQGNSA come from the germline V gene. The CDR3 here is CASSGSGASYEQYF. CDR3 nucleotide sequence: TGTGCCAGCAGCGGTAGCGGGGCCTCCTACGAGCAGTACTTC.

The genes are TRBV7-2 and TRBJ2-1; 8 bases are a match to TRBD1. V gave up 5 bases and J gave up 0 bases; unmatched junction bases: 9. This CDR3 has 17 amino acids. Germline V gene data show CDR1 as SGHTA and CDR2 as FQGNSA. CDR3 in amino acids: CASSPRQGSTSYNEQFF. The CDR3 DNA reads as TGTGCCAGCAGCCCGAGACAGGGGTCTACCTCCTACAATGAGCAGTTCTTC.

The chain links TRBV7-9 to TRBJ2-7; TRBD2 aligns across 9 bases. The CDR3 contains 15 residues. Per germline, CDR1 SEHNR and CDR2 FQNEAQ (reference sequence). J was trimmed by 3 bases and V by 4 bases; bases with no gene match: 7. The DNA of the CDR3 is TGTGCCAGCAGCTCTACCGGGACTAGCATCTACGAGCAGTACTTC. Its translation is CASSSTGTSIYEQYF.

This chain connects TRBV4-3 to TRBJ1-1; maybe TRBD1 (5 bases). V was clipped by 1 base and J by 6 bases, with 12 bases between them. This CDR3 region has 14 residues. Germline CDR1 is LGHNA and CDR2 is YSLEER. The chain's CDR3 is CASSQVTDGPEAFF. CDR3 DNA sequence: TGCGCCAGCAGCCAAGTGACAGACGGACCTGAAGCTTTCTTT.

The gene calls are TRBV7-9 and TRBJ2-3; D perhaps matches TRBD2 (6 bases). V lost 0 bases and J lost 8, with 21 bases in between. Germline loops: CDR1 SEHNR, CDR2 FQNEAQ (reference sequence). CDR3 length: 17 amino acids. The CDR3 spells CASSLAGRGLFGGTQYF. CDR3 sequence (DNA): TGTGCCAGCAGCTTAGCTGGGCGCGGGCTTTTCGGGGGTACGCAGTATTTT. Full variable domain (missing parts from reference TRBV7-9 and TRBJ2-3): DTGVSQNPRHKITKRGQNVTFRCDPISEHNRLYWYRQTLGQGPEFLTYFQNEAQLEKSRLLSDRFSAERPKGSFSTLEIQRTEQGDSAMYLCASSLAGRGLFGGTQYFGPGTRLTVL.

The J gene is TRBJ1-2, the V gene TRBV30; D might be TRBD1 (5 bases). Germline lookup yields CDR1 GTSNPN and CDR2 SVGIG (reference sequence). The CDR3 loop spans 14 amino acids. The germline V and J ends were trimmed by 5 bases and 4 bases, with 17 bases remaining between them. The CDR3 DNA reads as TGTGCCTGGGTCCGGTTTGTTGGGGGCTATGGCTACACCTTC. It codes for CAWVRFVGGYGYTF. Based on the CDR3 plus reference TRBV30 and TRBJ1-2, the full variable domain is SQTIHQWPATLVQPVGSPLSLECTVEGTSNPNLYWYRQAAGRGLQLLFYSVGIGQISSEVPQNLSASRPQDRQFILSSKKLLLSDSGFYLCAWVRFVGGYGYTFGSGTRLTVV.

This chain links TRBV7-3 with TRBJ2-3; no reliable D call. V was shortened by 5 bases and J by 5 bases, with 8 bases between the two germline ends. Germline assignment: CDR1 SGHTA and CDR2 FQGTGA. The CDR3 loop spans 12 amino acids. The CDR3 nucleotides read TGTGCCAGCAGCATTAGTGTAGATACGCAGTATTTT. This gives the protein CASSISVDTQYF.

This sequence joins TRBV5-1 and TRBJ1-2; D may be TRBD1 (6 bases). Trimming took 5 bases from V and 2 from J, leaving 13 bases between them. There are 14 residues in the CDR3. CDR1 is SGHRS, CDR2 YFSETQ, per germline. The chain's CDR3 is CASSTGAANYGYTF. In DNA, the CDR3 is TGCGCCAGCAGTACGGGGGCCGCAAACTATGGCTACACCTTC.

The CDR3 coding sequence is TGCGCCAGCAGCTTCCAAGCGGGGGGGCCAAAAGAGCAGTTCTTC. Translation: CASSFQAGGPKEQFF. J is TRBJ2-1 and V is TRBV5-1, with TRBD2 identical over 10 bases. CDR1 is SGHRS and CDR2 is YFSETQ in the germline V gene. J gave up 10 bases and V 2 bases, and 9 bases lay outside the gene matches. The CDR3 consists of 15 residues. The variable domain in full, with the rest retrieved from reference TRBV5-1 and TRBJ2-1, is KAGVTQTPRYLIKTRGQQVTLSCSPISGHRSVSWYQQTPGQGLQFLFEYFSETQRNKGNFPGRFSGRQFSNSRSEMNVSTLELGDSALYLCASSFQAGGPKEQFFGPGTRLTVL.

The chain combines TRBV10-3 with TRBJ1-2; TRBD1 might be the D (5 bases). V dropped 0 bases and J dropped 4 bases, with 12 bases sitting between them. Looked up from germline, CDR1 is ENHRY and CDR2 is SYGVKD. This CDR3 has 15 residues. This chain's CDR3 is CAISESGGSVYGYTF. In DNA form, the CDR3 reads TGTGCCATCAGTGAGTCGGGGGGATCGGTCTATGGCTACACCTTC.

The chain uses TRBV6-5 and TRBJ1-1; tentatively, D is TRBD1 (6 bases). The CDR3 spans 15 residues. V lost 2 bases and J lost 1, with 11 bases in between. Germline CDR1 reads MNHEY; CDR2 reads SVGAGI. The CDR3 is CASSYGKGQNTEAFF. The CDR3 nucleotides are TGTGCCAGCAGTTACGGCAAGGGACAGAACACTGAAGCTTTCTTT.

The CDR3, as DNA: TGTGCCAGCAGTCGAACAGGGATGACCGGGGAGCTGTTTTTT. Translating it yields CASSRTGMTGELFF. The rearrangement links TRBV25-1 to TRBJ2-2; TRBD1 is a possible D gene (6 bases). The CDR3 sequence is 14 residues long. CDR1 and CDR2 from the germline V gene are MGHDK and SYGVNS. V was shortened by 5 bases and J by 5 bases, with 12 bases between the two germline ends.

The rearrangement links TRBV5-1 to TRBJ1-1; TRBD1 is a possible D gene (5 bases). The CDR3 has 13 amino acids. Germline CDR1 SGHRS, CDR2 YFSETQ. Trimming removed 5 bases from V and 4 bases from J, with 12 bases in between. In DNA, the CDR3 is TGCGCCAGCAGATTTGGGGACGGCACTGAAGCTTTCTTT. Translated, it gives CASRFGDGTEAFF.

The sample holds one count of this clone. This chain connects TRBV5-1 to TRBJ2-1; no definite D call. CDR1 and CDR2 (germline): SGHRS, YFSETQ. The CDR3 sequence is 15 residues long. V gave up 5 bases and J gave up 5 bases, with 17 bases separating them. CDR3 residues: CASRGYSPAHNEQFF. As DNA, the CDR3 is TGCGCCAGCAGGGGCTACTCGCCGGCCCACAATGAGCAGTTCTTC.

The chain combines TRBV2 with TRBJ2-5; 7 bases match TRBD1. The CDR3 is 14 residues long. The ends lost 5 bases at V and 1 base at J; junction bases unmatched: 4. Germline V gene lookup returns CDR1 SNHLY and CDR2 FYNNEI. The CDR3 sequence: CASSNDRAQETQYF. CDR3 nucleotide sequence: TGTGCCAGCAGTAACGACAGGGCCCAAGAGACCCAGTACTTC.

This sequence joins TRBV5-4 and TRBJ2-5; 7 bases map to TRBD1. Trimming took 4 bases from V and 4 from J; bases not matched to a gene: 16. Germline V gene lookup returns CDR1 SGHNT and CDR2 YYREEE (reference sequence). CDR3 length equals 17 residues. The DNA for the CDR3 is TGTGCCAGCAGCCCCGACAGGGCAATCATCTCGGGAGAGACCCAGTACTTC. Translating it yields CASSPDRAIISGETQYF. The full variable domain, rest sourced from reference TRBV5-4 and TRBJ2-5, is ETGVTQSPTHLIKTRGQQVTLRCSSQSGHNTVSWYQQALGQGPQFIFQYYREEENGRGNFPPRFSGLQFPNYSSELNVNALELDDSALYLCASSPDRAIISGETQYFGPGTRLLVL.

The V and J genes are TRBV11-2 and TRBJ1-6; D unresolved. Trimming stripped 6 bases from V and 8 bases from J, with 14 bases between. The CDR3 contains 14 residues. CDR1 and CDR2 (germline): SGHAT, FQNNGV. DNA of the CDR3: TGTGCCAGCAGGGCCCTAGGGCGGGATTCACCCCTCCACTTT. Its protein product is CASRALGRDSPLHF.

The chain has TRBV12-5 and TRBJ2-5; D perhaps matches TRBD1 (5 bases). With 7 bases removed from V and 4 bases from J, the gap between germline ends came to 16 bases. The CDR3 runs 14 residues. The germline V gene encodes CDR1 LGHNT and CDR2 FRNRAP. CDR3 sequence: CASAPRGIGETQYF. The CDR3 region has the DNA TGTGCTAGTGCGCCAAGGGGAATTGGAGAGACCCAGTACTTC.

The V call is TRBV7-9, the J call TRBJ1-6; TRBD1 agrees at 7 bases. V shed 7 bases, J shed 7 bases, and the junction held 10 bases outside the gene matches. Looked up from germline, CDR1 is SEHNR and CDR2 is FQNEAQ (reference sequence). The CDR3 contains 15 residues. The CDR3 reads CASTPDGTANSPLHF. The CDR3 nucleotides read TGTGCCAGCACCCCGGATGGGACAGCGAATTCACCCCTCCACTTT.

This clone was counted a few times. The chain recombines TRBV5-1 with TRBJ2-3; TRBD1 agrees at 7 bases. Trimming took 3 bases from V and 0 from J; bases not matched to a gene: 1. From germline, CDR1 is SGHRS and CDR2 YFSETQ. The CDR3 runs 14 residues. CDR3: CASSWDSSTDTQYF. CDR3 nucleotide sequence: TGCGCCAGCAGCTGGGACAGCAGCACAGATACGCAGTATTTT.

The rearrangement joins TRBV20-1 to TRBJ2-5; D is uncertain. The CDR3 loop spans 10 amino acids. Germline values: CDR1 DFQATT, CDR2 SNEGSKA (reference sequence). Trimming shortened V by 6 bases and J by 5 bases, and 7 bases separated the two germline ends. The CDR3 DNA reads as TGCAGTGCGTTTAGTGAGACCCAGTACTTC. Its protein product is CSAFSETQYF.

This chain uses TRBV6-7 with TRBJ2-7; 10 nucleotides line up with TRBD2. TRBV6-7 is given ORF status, its function remaining uncertain. The CDR3 runs 16 residues. The CDR3 DNA reads as TGTTCTTCCGCGCCTAGCGGGAGTCAACCAGGGTACGAGCAGTACTTC. Residues: CSSAPSGSQPGYEQYF.

The gene calls are TRBV6-5 and TRBJ2-3; D might be TRBD1 (5 bases). V was trimmed by 6 bases and J by 6 bases, leaving 7 bases between them. Germline lookup yields CDR1 MNHEY and CDR2 SVGAGI. CDR3 length: 11 amino acids. CDR3 in amino acids: CASRRQDTQYF. The CDR3 nucleotides read TGTGCCAGCAGACGACAGGATACGCAGTATTTT.

V is TRBV5-1 and J is TRBJ1-2; no firm D call. V was cut by 0 bases and J by 4 bases, with 13 bases left in between. The length of the CDR3 is 15 residues. Looked up from germline, CDR1 is SGHRS and CDR2 is YFSETQ. CDR3 in DNA: TGCGCCAGCAGCTTGGTTGGGGAAGTTAGCTATGGCTACACCTTC. Translated, it gives CASSLVGEVSYGYTF.

J is TRBJ2-1 and V is TRBV15; 8 nucleotides match TRBD2. The CDR3 loop spans 14 amino acids. Germline lookup yields CDR1 LNHNV and CDR2 YYDKDF (reference sequence). Trimming took 5 bases from V and 1 from J; bases not matched to a gene: 1. Here the CDR3 DNA reads TGTGCCACCAGCGCGGGGGGATCCTACAATGAGCAGTTCTTC. Translating gives CATSAGGSYNEQFF.